A selection of T cell receptor beta chains follows, all from one sample in a study of OX40 agonist ivuxolimab in advanced cancers. The data were produced by immunoSEQ multiplex PCR, yet TCRdb's version contains in-frame clones alone and is incomplete. The table lists about 69,000 clones, roughly nine tenths of them singletons, with 0.25% to 0.3% in the top ten. Sequenced material: CD4+ or CD8+ T cells sorted from blood, taken in a trial of the OX40 agonist ivuxolimab. The receptors originated from an adult with an advanced solid tumor such as melanoma, head and neck, liver or kidney cancer. Both conserved end residues are part of each CDR3. The D gene is left open where the match is weak. Clone size is shown for a subset of rows, as once, few, many or a class of expanded clone.

d_call j_call v_call clone_size cdr3_nt cdr3_aa
. TRBJ1-1 TRBV5-1 . TGCGCCAGCAGCTTTACGGAGTACACTGAAGCTTTCTTT CASSFTEYTEAFF
. TRBJ1-1 TRBV18 . TGTGCCAGCTCACCACGCGGCAGGGATTCCACTGAAGCTTTCTTT CASSPRGRDSTEAFF
. TRBJ1-6 TRBV30 . TGTGCCTGGAGATCTAGGGAAAATTCACCCCTCCACTTT CAWRSRENSPLHF
. TRBJ1-2 TRBV30 . TGTGCCTGGAGTGGGACGTCAACAAGGTACTATGGCTACACCTTC CAWSGTSTRYYGYTF
. TRBJ2-7 TRBV28 . TGTGCCAGCAGTCACGGACAGATCTACGAGCAGTACTTC CASSHGQIYEQYF
. TRBJ1-5 TRBV27 . TGTGCCAGCAGTTTACGGGTCCCTTGGGATCAGCCCCAGCATTTT CASSLRVPWDQPQHF
TRBD1 TRBJ1-6 TRBV19 . TGTGCCAGTCGTCCCGGGACAGGGGCCGGAAATTCACCCCTCCACTTT CASRPGTGAGNSPLHF
. TRBJ2-7 TRBV2 . TGTGCCAGCAGTGTTTATAGGGACATCGGGGAGCAGTACTTC CASSVYRDIGEQYF
. TRBJ2-6 TRBV27 . TGTGCCAGCAGTATAGGCGGGGCCAACGTCCTGACTTTC CASSIGGANVLTF
. TRBJ1-3 TRBV7-3 . TGTGCCAGCAGTCTACTCGGGGAAGCTGGAAACACCATATATTTT CASSLLGEAGNTIYF
TRBD2 TRBJ2-3 TRBV7-7 . TGTGCTAGCAGCTTACTAGCGGGCCCCACAGATACGCAGTATTTT CASSLLAGPTDTQYF
TRBD2 TRBJ2-7 TRBV9 . TGTGCCAGCAGCGCCCGCGGGACTAGGGACCACGAGCAGTACTTC CASSARGTRDHEQYF
TRBD2 TRBJ2-1 TRBV4-2 few TGTGCCAGCAGCCAAACATGGGGGGGACTAGCATCGTTACGGGAGCAGTTCTTC CASSQTWGGLASLREQFF
TRBD2 TRBJ2-7 TRBV6-1 once TGTGCCAGCAGTGAAAGCGGGGGCCTAGCCTACGAGCAGTACTTC CASSESGGLAYEQYF
. TRBJ2-3 TRBV6-5 . TGTGCCAGCAGCAATAGGGTGGAGGCAGCCACGCAGTATTTT CASSNRVEAATQYF
. TRBJ2-1 TRBV7-8 . TGTGCCAGCAGCCGACTTGGACCTGGCGGGAATGAGCAGTTCTTC CASSRLGPGGNEQFF